A selection of T cell receptor beta chains follows, all from one sample in a study of T cell changes during pregnancy in multiple sclerosis. Only in-frame clones appear in the TCRdb table, and some are missing; sequencing was by immunoSEQ multiplex PCR. The table shows 40,000 to 45,000 clones, with about nine tenths occurring only once. The source was CD4+ T cells from peripheral blood mononuclear cells, collected in the third trimester of pregnancy. The origin of the receptors is a female donor with multiple sclerosis, enrolled in a pregnancy study. The CDR3 runs from the conserved cysteine through the conserved F or W. D genes are given only for firm matches.

TRBJ2-3,TRBV14,TRBD2,CASSQKIAPSRGADTQYF
TRBJ2-4,TRBV28,-,CASSFFTPGNIQYF
TRBJ2-5,TRBV19,-,CASSMRGIVAETQYF
TRBJ1-4,TRBV7-9,TRBD1,CASSLGQGGEKLFF
TRBJ1-1,TRBV18,TRBD1,CASSLRQGTTFF
TRBJ2-7,TRBV7-9,-,CASSFEAYEQYF
TRBJ2-1,TRBV18,-,CASSPQLTEQFF
TRBJ1-2,TRBV2,-,CASSDYGNAGGYTF
-,TRBV9,-,CASSVGTLGTNEQYF
TRBJ2-7,TRBV23-1,TRBD2,CASSNPGLAGLSSYEQYF
TRBJ2-7,TRBV2,-,CASSEGLSYEQYF
TRBJ2-4,TRBV2,-,CASSEALLKNIQYF
TRBJ2-7,TRBV5-8,-,CASRRPGESYEQYF
TRBJ1-2,TRBV27,TRBD1,CASSFSRGRGYTF
TRBJ2-1,TRBV14,-,CASSQLASYGEQFF
TRBJ2-3,TRBV7-2,TRBD2,CASSLQGGITDTQYF